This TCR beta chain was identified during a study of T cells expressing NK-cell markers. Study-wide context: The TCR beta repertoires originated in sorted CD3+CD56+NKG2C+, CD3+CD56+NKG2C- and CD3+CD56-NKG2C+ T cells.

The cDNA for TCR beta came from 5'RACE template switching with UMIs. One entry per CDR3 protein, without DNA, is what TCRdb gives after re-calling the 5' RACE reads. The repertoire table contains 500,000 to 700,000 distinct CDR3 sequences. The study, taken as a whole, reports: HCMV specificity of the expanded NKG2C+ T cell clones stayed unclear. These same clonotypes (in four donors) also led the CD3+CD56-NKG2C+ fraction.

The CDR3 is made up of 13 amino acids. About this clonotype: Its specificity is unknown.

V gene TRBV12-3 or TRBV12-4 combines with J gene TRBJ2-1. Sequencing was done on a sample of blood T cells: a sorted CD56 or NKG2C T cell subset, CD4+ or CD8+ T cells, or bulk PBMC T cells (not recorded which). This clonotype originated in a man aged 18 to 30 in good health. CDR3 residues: CASSANKGNEQFF.